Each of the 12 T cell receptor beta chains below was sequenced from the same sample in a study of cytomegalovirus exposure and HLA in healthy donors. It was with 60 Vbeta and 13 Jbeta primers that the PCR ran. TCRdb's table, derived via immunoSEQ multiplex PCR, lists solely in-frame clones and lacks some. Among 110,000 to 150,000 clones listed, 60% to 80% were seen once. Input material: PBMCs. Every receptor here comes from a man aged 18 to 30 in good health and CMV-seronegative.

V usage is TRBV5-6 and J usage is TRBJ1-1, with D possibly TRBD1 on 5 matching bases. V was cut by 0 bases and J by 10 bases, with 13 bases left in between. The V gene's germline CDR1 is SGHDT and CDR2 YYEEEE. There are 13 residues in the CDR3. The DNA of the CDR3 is TGTGCCAGCAGCTTGGCCTCGGGGGGACCAGCTTTCTTT. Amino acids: CASSLASGGPAFF.

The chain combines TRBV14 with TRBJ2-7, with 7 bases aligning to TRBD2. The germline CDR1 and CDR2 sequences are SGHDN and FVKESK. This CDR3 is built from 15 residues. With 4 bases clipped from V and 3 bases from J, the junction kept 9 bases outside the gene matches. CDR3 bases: TGTGCCAGCAGCCGACGCGGGGGTTTCGGCTACGAGCAGTACTTC. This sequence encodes CASSRRGGFGYEQYF. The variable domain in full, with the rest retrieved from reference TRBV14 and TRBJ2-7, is EAGVTQFPSHSVIEKGQTVTLRCDPISGHDNLYWYRRVMGKEIKFLLHFVKESKQDESGMPNNRFLAERTGGTYSTLKVQPAELEDSGVYFCASSRRGGFGYEQYFGPGTRLTVT.

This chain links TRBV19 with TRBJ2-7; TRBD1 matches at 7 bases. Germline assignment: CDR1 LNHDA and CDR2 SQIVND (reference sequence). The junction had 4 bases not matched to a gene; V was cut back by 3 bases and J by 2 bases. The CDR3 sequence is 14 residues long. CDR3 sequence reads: CASSMGTEAYEQYF. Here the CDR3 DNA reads TGTGCCAGTAGTATGGGGACAGAAGCCTACGAGCAGTACTTC.

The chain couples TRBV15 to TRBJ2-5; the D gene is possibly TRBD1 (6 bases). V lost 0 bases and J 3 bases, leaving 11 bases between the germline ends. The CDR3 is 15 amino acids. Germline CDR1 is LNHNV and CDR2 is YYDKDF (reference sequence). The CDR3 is CATSRDPNREETQYF. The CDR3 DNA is TGTGCCACCAGCAGAGATCCCAACAGGGAAGAGACCCAGTACTTC.

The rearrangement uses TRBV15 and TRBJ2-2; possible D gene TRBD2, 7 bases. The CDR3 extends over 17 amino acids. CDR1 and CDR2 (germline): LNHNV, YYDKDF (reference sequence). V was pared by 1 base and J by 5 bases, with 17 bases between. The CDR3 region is CATSRAKAGRGTGELFF. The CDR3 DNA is TGTGCCACCAGCAGAGCGAAAGCAGGGAGGGGGACCGGGGAGCTGTTTTTT.

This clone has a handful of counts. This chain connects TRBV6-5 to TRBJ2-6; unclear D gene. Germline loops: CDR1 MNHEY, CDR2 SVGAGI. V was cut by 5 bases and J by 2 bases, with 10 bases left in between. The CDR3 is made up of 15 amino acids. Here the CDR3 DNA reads TGTGCCAGCAGTCCCGGGTCAACTGGGGCCAACGTCCTGACTTTC. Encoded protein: CASSPGSTGANVLTF.

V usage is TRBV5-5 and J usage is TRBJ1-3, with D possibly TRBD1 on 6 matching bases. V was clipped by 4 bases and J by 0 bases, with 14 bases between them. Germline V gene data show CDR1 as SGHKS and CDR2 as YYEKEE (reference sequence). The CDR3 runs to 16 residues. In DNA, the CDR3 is TGTGCCAGCAGCGGTAACAGGGCACTCTCTGGAAACACCATATATTTT. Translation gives CASSGNRALSGNTIYF.

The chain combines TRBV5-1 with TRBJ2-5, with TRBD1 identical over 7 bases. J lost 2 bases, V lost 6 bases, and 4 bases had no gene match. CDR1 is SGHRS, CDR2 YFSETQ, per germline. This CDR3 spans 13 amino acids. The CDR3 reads CASKAGGQETQYF. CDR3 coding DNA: TGCGCCAGCAAAGCAGGGGGTCAAGAGACCCAGTACTTC.

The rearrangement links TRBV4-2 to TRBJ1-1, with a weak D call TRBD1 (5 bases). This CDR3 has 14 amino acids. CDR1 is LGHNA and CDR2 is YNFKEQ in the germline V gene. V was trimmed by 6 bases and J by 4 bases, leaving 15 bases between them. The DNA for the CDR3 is TGTGCCAGCAGGCCCCAATGGGGGGTCACTGAAGCTTTCTTT. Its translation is CASRPQWGVTEAFF.

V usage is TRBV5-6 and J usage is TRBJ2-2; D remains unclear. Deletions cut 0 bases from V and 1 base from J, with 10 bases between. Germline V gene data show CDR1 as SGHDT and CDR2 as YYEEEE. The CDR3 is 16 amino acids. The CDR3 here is CASSLGYGRNTGELFF. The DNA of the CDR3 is TGTGCCAGCAGCTTGGGATACGGTCGGAACACCGGGGAGCTGTTTTTT.

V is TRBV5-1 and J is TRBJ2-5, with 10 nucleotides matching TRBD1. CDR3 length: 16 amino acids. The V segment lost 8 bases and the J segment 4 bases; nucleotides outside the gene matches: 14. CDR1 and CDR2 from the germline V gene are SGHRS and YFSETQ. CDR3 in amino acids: CASTVTGTGVGETQYF. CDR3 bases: TGCGCCAGTACCGTTACCGGGACAGGGGTAGGAGAGACCCAGTACTTC.

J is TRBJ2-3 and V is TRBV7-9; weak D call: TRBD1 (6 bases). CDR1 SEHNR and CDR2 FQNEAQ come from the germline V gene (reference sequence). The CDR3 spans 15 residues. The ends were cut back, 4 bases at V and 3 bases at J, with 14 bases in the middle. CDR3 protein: CASSSPWGQTDTQYF. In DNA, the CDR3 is TGTGCCAGCAGCTCCCCATGGGGACAAACAGATACGCAGTATTTT.